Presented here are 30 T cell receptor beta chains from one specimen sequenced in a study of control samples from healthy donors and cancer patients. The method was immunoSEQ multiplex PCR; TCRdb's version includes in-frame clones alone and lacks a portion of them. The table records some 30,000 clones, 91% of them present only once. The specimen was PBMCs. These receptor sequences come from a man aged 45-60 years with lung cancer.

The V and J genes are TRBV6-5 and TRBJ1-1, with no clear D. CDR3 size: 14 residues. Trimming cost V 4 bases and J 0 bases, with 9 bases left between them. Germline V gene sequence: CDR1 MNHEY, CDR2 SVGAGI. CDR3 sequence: CASSSSYMNTEAFF. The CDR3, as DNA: TGTGCCAGCAGTTCCAGCTACATGAACACTGAAGCTTTCTTT.

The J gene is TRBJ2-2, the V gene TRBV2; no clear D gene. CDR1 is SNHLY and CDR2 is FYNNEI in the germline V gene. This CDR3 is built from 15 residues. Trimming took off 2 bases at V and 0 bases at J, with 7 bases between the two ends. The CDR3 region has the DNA TGTGCCAGCAGTGAATTGGCAGCGAACACCGGGGAGCTGTTTTTT. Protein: CASSELAANTGELFF.

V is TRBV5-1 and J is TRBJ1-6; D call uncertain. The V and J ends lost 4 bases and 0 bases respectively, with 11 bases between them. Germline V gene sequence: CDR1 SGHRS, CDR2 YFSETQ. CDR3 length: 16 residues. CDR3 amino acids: CASSLSASSYNSPLHF. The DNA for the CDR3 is TGCGCCAGCAGCCTCAGTGCCAGCTCCTATAATTCACCCCTCCACTTT.

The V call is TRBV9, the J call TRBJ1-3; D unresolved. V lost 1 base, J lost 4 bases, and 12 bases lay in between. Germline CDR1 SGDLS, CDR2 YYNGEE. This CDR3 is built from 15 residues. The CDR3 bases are TGTGCCAGCAGCGTAAACGAGGACCGCGGAAACACCATATATTTT. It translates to CASSVNEDRGNTIYF.

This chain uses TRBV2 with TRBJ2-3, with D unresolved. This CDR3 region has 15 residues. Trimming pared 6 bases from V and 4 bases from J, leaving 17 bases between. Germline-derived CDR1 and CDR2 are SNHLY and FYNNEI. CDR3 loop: CASSPVRRSADTQYF. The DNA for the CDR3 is TGTGCCAGCAGCCCCGTTCGCCGGTCCGCAGATACGCAGTATTTT. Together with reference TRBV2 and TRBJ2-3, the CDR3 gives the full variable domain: EPEVTQTPSHQVTQMGQEVILRCVPISNHLYFYWYRQILGQKVEFLVSFYNNEISEKSEIFDDQFSVERPDGSNFTLKIRSTKLEDSAMYFCASSPVRRSADTQYFGPGTRLTVL.

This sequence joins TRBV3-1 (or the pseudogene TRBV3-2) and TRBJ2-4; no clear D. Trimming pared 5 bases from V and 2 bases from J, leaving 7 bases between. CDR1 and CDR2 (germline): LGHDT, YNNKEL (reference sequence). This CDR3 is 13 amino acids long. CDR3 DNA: TGTGCCAGCAGCAGTGGGACCAAAAACATTCAGTACTTC. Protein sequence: CASSSGTKNIQYF.

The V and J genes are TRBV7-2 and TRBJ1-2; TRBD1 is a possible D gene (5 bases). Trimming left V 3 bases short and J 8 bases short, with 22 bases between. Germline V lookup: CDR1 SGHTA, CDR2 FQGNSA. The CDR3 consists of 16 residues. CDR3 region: CASSLDTFVTREGYTF. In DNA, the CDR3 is TGTGCCAGCAGCTTGGACACCTTCGTGACGAGGGAGGGCTACACCTTC.

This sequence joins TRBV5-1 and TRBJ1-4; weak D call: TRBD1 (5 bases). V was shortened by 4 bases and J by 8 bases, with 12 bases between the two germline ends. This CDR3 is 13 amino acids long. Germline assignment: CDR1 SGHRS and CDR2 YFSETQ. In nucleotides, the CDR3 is TGCGCCAGCAGCGAGGACACGATAGAAAAACTGTTTTTT. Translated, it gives CASSEDTIEKLFF. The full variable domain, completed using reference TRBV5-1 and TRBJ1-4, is KAGVTQTPRYLIKTRGQQVTLSCSPISGHRSVSWYQQTPGQGLQFLFEYFSETQRNKGNFPGRFSGRQFSNSRSEMNVSTLELGDSALYLCASSEDTIEKLFFGSGTQLSVL.

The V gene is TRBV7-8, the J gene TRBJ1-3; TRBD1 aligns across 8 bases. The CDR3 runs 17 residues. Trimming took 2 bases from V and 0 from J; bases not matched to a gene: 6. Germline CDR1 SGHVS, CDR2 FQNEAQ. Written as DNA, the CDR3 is TGTGCCAGCAGCTTACTGGGACAGGCCGACTCTGGAAACACCATATATTTT. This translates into CASSLLGQADSGNTIYF. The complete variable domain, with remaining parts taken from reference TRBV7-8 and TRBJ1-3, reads GAGVSQSPRYKVAKRGQDVALRCDPISGHVSLFWYQQALGQGPEFLTYFQNEAQLDKSGLPSDRFFAERPEGSVSTLKIQRTQQEDSAVYLCASSLLGQADSGNTIYFGEGSWLTVV.

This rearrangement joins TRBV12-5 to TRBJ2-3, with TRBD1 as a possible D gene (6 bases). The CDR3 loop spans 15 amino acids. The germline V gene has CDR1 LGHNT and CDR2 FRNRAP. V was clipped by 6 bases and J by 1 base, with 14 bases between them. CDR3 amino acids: CASGLQQGGTDTQYF. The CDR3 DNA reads TGTGCTAGTGGCCTCCAACAGGGAGGCACAGATACGCAGTATTTT.

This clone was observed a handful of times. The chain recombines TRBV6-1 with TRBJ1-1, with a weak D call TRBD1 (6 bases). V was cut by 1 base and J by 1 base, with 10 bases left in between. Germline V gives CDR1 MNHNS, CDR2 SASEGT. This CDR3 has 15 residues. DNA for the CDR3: TGTGCCAGCAGTGAAGGGGGGGCAGGGAACACTGAAGCTTTCTTT. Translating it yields CASSEGGAGNTEAFF.

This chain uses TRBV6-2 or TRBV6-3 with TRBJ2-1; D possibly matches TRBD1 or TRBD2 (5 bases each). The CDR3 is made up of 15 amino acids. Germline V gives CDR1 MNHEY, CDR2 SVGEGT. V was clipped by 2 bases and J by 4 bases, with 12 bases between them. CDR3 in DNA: TGTGCCAGCAGTTACCCGGGGACGGGGTACAATGAGCAGTTCTTC. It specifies CASSYPGTGYNEQFF.

The CDR3 loop is CASRRQENSPLHF. CDR3 in DNA: TGTGCCAGCAGGAGACAGGAAAATTCACCCCTCCACTTT. V is TRBV25-1 and J is TRBJ1-6; a possible D gene is TRBD1 (6 bases). The CDR3 totals 13 residues. Trimming stripped 6 bases from V and 7 bases from J, with 10 bases between. Germline CDR1 reads MGHDK; CDR2 reads SYGVNS.

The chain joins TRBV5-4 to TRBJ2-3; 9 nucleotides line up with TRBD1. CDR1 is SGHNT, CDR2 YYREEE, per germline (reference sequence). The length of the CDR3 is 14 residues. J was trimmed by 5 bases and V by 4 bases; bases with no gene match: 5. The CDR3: CASSPDRGGDTQYF. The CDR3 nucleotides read TGTGCCAGCAGCCCGGACAGGGGAGGAGATACGCAGTATTTT.

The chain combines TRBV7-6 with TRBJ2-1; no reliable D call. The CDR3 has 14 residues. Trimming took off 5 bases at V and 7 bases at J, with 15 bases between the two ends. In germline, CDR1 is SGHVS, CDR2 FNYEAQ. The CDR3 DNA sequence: TGTGCCAGCAGCCAAAGACCATCTGAGAATGAGCAGTTCTTC. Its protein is CASSQRPSENEQFF.

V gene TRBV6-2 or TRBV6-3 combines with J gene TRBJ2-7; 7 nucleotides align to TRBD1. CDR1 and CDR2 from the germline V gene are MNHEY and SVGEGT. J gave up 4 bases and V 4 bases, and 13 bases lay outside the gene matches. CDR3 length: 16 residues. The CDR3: CASSLSDRDPSYEQYF. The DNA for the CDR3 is TGTGCCAGCAGTTTGAGCGACAGGGACCCCTCGTACGAGCAGTACTTC.

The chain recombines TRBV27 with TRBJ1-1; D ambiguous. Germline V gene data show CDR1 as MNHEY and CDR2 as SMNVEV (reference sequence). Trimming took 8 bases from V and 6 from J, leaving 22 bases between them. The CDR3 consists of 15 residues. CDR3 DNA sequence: TGTGCCAGCTTGACGTTTGAAGGAGGAAGGGCTGAAGCTTTCTTT. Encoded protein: CASLTFEGGRAEAFF.

CDR3 sequence: CASSLSPGNEQFF. The CDR3 region has the DNA TGTGCCAGCAGCTTAAGTCCGGGCAATGAGCAGTTCTTC. This rearrangement joins TRBV11-3 to TRBJ2-1; D is undetermined. The V gene lost 2 bases and the J gene lost 6 bases, with 8 bases spanning the gap. The CDR3 has 13 residues. Germline loops: CDR1 SGHNT, CDR2 YENEEA.

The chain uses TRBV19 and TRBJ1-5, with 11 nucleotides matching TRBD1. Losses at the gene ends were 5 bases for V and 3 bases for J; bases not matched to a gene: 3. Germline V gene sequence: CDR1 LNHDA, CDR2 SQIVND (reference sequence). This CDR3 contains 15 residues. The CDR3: CASSEDRGPNQPQHF. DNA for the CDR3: TGTGCCAGTAGTGAGGACAGGGGGCCCAATCAGCCCCAGCATTTT.

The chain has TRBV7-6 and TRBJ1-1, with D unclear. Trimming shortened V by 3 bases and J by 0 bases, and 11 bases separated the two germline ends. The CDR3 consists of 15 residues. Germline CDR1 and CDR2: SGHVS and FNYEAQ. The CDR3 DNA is TGTGCCAGCAGCTTGTCAGTTAACATGAACACTGAAGCTTTCTTT. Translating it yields CASSLSVNMNTEAFF.

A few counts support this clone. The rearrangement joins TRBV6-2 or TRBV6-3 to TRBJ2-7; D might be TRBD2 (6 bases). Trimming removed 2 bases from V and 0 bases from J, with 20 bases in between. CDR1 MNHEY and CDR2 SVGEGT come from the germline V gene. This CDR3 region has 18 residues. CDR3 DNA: TGTGCCAGCAGTTACCCCGAAGAGATGCGGGGACTCTCCTACGAGCAGTACTTC. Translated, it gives CASSYPEEMRGLSYEQYF.

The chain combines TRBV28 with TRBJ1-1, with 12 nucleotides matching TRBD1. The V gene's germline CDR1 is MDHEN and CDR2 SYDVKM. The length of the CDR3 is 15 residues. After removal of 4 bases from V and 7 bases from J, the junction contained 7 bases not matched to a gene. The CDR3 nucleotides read TGTGCCAGCAGTTCCGGGACAGGGGGCGTGGGTGAAGCTTTCTTT. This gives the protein CASSSGTGGVGEAFF.

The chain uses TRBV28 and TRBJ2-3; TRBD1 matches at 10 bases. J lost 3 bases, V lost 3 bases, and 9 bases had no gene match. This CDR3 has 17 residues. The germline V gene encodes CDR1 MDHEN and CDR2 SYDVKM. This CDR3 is CASSLPQLGQGTDTQYF. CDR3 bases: TGTGCCAGCAGTTTGCCGCAATTGGGACAGGGGACAGATACGCAGTATTTT.

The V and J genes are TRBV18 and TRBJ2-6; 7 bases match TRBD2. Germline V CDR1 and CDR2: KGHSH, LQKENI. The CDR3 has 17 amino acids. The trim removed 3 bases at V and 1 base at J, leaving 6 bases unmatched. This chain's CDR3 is CASSPLFGGSGANVLTF. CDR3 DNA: TGTGCCAGCTCACCCCTTTTCGGGGGGTCTGGGGCCAACGTCCTGACTTTC.

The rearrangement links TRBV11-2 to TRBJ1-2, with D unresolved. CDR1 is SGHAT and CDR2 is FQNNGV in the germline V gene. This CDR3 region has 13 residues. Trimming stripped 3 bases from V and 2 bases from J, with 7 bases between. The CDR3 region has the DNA TGTGCCAGCAGCTTTGACGGGAACTATGGCTACACCTTC. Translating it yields CASSFDGNYGYTF.

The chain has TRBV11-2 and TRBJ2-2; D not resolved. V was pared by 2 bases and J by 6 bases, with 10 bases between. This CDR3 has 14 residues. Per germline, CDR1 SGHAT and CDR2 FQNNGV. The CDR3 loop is CASSLRSLAGELFF. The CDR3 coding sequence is TGTGCCAGCAGCTTACGGTCCTTGGCCGGGGAGCTGTTTTTT.

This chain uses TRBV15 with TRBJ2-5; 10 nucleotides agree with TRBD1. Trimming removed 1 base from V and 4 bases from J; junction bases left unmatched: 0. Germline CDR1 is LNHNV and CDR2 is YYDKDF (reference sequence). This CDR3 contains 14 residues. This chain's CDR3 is CATSRGQGAETQYF. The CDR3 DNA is TGTGCCACCAGCAGAGGACAGGGGGCAGAGACCCAGTACTTC.

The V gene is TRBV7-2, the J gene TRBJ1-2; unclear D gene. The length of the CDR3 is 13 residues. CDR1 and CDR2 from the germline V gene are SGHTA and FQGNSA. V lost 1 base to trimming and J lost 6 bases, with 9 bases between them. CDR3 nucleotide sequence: TGTGCCAGCAGCTTAGAAGTGGGGAATGGCTACACCTTC. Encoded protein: CASSLEVGNGYTF.

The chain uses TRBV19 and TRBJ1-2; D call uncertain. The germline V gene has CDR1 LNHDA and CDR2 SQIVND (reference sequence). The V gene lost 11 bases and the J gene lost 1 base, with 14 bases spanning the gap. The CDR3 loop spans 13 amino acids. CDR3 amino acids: CAGRHDNNYGYTF. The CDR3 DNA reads TGTGCCGGCCGACACGATAATAACTATGGCTACACCTTC.

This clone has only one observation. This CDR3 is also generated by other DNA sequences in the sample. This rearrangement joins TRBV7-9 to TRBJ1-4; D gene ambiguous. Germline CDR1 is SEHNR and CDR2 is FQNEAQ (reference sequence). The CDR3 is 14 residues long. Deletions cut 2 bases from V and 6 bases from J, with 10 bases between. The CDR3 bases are TGTGCCAGCAGCTTACGAAGGGAGGATGAAAAACTGTTTTTT. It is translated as CASSLRREDEKLFF.